These T cell receptor beta chains were read from a single sample in a study of response to subunit inactivated influenza vaccine. In TCRdb, the RT-PCR reads were re-called with MiXCR into one record per CDR3 protein. The repertoire has approximately 290,000 distinct CDR3 sequences, approximately 20% of them found once; the top ten carry 10%. The sequencing here drew on PBMCs from blood, taken less than 22 months after vaccination. The receptors stem from a man between 50 and 75 years old who received an inactivated influenza vaccine. Each CDR3 is given with its conserved first and last residue. D genes are given only for firm matches. Clone size is shown for a subset of rows, as once, few, many or a class of expanded clone.

cdr3_aa cdr3_nt d_call v_call cdr3_length j_call clone_size
CASSQPRRRPNTGELFF TGTGCCAGCAGCCAACCCAGACGGAGACCGAACACCGGGGAGCTGTTTTTT . TRBV14 17 TRBJ2-2 .
CASNDRSISYNEQFF TGTGCCAGCAACGACAGGTCGATCTCCTACAATGAGCAGTTCTTC . TRBV12-3/TRBV12-4 15 TRBJ2-1 .
CASSVAQGSYEQYF TGTGCCAGCAGCGTAGCTCAGGGGAGCTACGAGCAGTACTTC . TRBV9 14 TRBJ2-7 .
CASSLDREQYF TGCGCCAGCAGCTTGGACAGGGAGCAGTACTTC . TRBV5-1 11 TRBJ2-7 .
CATSEETGLGGNGETQYF TGTGCCACCAGTGAGGAGACAGGGCTGGGGGGAAACGGAGAGACCCAGTACTTC . TRBV24-1 18 TRBJ2-5 .
CATSRDALNLEQYF TGTGCCACCAGCAGAGACGCCCTTAATCTAGAGCAGTACTTC . TRBV15 14 TRBJ2-7 .
CSARGVVAGVRQETQYF TGCAGTGCTAGGGGGGTGGTAGCGGGAGTTAGGCAGGAGACCCAGTACTTC TRBD2 TRBV20-1 17 TRBJ2-5 .
CASSLEGFYQPQHF TGTGCCAGCAGCTTAGAGGGCTTTTACCAGCCCCAGCATTTT . TRBV7-2 14 TRBJ1-5 many
CASSLGGQSTDTQYF TGCGCCAGCAGCTTGGGGGGACAATCCACAGATACGCAGTATTTT . TRBV5-1 15 TRBJ2-3 .
CSVSGTGVNQPQHF TGCAGCGTATCAGGGACAGGGGTCAATCAGCCCCAGCATTTT TRBD1 TRBV29-1 14 TRBJ1-5 many
CASSRPGGNGEAFF TGCGCCAGCAGCCGACCAGGGGGGAATGGTGAAGCTTTCTTT TRBD1 TRBV4-1 14 TRBJ1-1 many
CASSLREHGYTF TGTGCCAGCAGCTTAAGGGAACATGGCTACACCTTC . TRBV7-2 12 TRBJ1-2 few